The next 10 T cell receptor beta chains were all read from a single sample in a study of glioma-infiltrating T cells after dendritic cell vaccination. Libraries were prepared by immunoSEQ multiplex PCR; TCRdb keeps only in-frame clonotypes and omits some of them. The data show some 99,000 clones, around 80% seen once. Time point: after dendritic cell vaccination, including at tumor progression/relapse. Sequenced here: blood, sampled after dendritic cell vaccination. Source of these receptors: a human donor with glioblastoma.

This clone showed up just a few times. This chain uses TRBV2 with TRBJ2-5, with D tentatively TRBD1 (8 bases). The CDR3 contains 15 residues. The germline gives CDR1 SNHLY, CDR2 FYNNEI. The V gene lost 6 bases and the J gene lost 1 base, with 15 bases spanning the gap. The CDR3 nucleotides are TGTGCCAGCAGGGTGGACAGGGAGGGCCAAGAGACCCAGTACTTC. This translates into CASRVDREGQETQYF.

The V and J genes are TRBV6-5 and TRBJ2-2, with 8 bases fitting TRBD2. Germline V CDR1 and CDR2: MNHEY, SVGAGI. This CDR3 is 15 amino acids long. Trimming cost V 10 bases and J 2 bases; bases outside gene matches: 9. As DNA, the CDR3 is TGTGCCATAAGAGGCCTAGCGGGTAACACCGGGGAGCTGTTTTTT. This translates into CAIRGLAGNTGELFF.

The rearrangement joins TRBV7-8 to TRBJ1-2; TRBD1 matches at 8 bases. V was pared by 8 bases and J by 8 bases, with 19 bases of the junction left unmatched. The CDR3 runs to 16 residues. Germline V gene sequence: CDR1 SGHVS, CDR2 FQNEAQ. CDR3 nucleotides: TGTGCCAGCGACCCATGGACAGGGAGGGGTGATCGGGGCTACACCTTC. It specifies CASDPWTGRGDRGYTF. The full variable domain, rest sourced from reference TRBV7-8 and TRBJ1-2, is GAGVSQSPRYKVAKRGQDVALRCDPISGHVSLFWYQQALGQGPEFLTYFQNEAQLDKSGLPSDRFFAERPEGSVSTLKIQRTQQEDSAVYLCASDPWTGRGDRGYTFGSGTRLTVV.

The chain employs TRBV2 and TRBJ1-1; 9 bases fit TRBD1. This CDR3 contains 17 residues. The junction had 15 bases not matched to a gene; V was cut back by 6 bases and J by 4 bases. From germline, CDR1 is SNHLY and CDR2 FYNNEI. CDR3 coding DNA: TGTGCCAGCAGCGCAGAGGGGCTACAGGGGGCTCTCACTGAAGCTTTCTTT. Protein sequence: CASSAEGLQGALTEAFF.

The rearrangement uses TRBV6-6 and TRBJ2-1; possibly TRBD1 for D (6 bases). The CDR3 is made up of 12 amino acids. Between the trimmed V and J ends, which lost 5 bases and 12 bases, there was a span of 14 bases. Germline CDR1 reads MNHNY; CDR2 reads SVGAGI (reference sequence). CDR3 sequence reads: CASSNLGQMQFF. CDR3 DNA: TGTGCCAGCAGTAACCTAGGACAGATGCAGTTCTTC.

The chain carries TRBV6-5 and TRBJ2-7; 7 nucleotides line up with TRBD2. The CDR3 totals 16 residues. With V trimmed by 2 bases and J by 4 bases, 11 bases remained unmatched. From germline, CDR1 is MNHEY and CDR2 SVGAGI. The DNA for the CDR3 is TGTGCCAGCAGTTACAGAGGAGCGGGACTACAATACGAGCAGTACTTC. It codes for CASSYRGAGLQYEQYF.

The chain couples TRBV2 to TRBJ1-6; TRBD1 matches at 8 bases. Germline V CDR1 and CDR2: SNHLY, FYNNEI. The CDR3 runs 13 residues. After removal of 3 bases from V and 13 bases from J, the junction contained 5 bases not matched to a gene. The CDR3 sequence: CASSEVQGDPLHF. The CDR3 DNA follows: TGTGCCAGCAGTGAGGTACAGGGGGATCCCCTCCACTTT. Based on the CDR3 plus reference TRBV2 and TRBJ1-6, the full variable domain is EPEVTQTPSHQVTQMGQEVILRCVPISNHLYFYWYRQILGQKVEFLVSFYNNEISEKSEIFDDQFSVERPDGSNFTLKIRSTKLEDSAMYFCASSEVQGDPLHFGNGTRLTVT.

The gene calls are TRBV9 and TRBJ2-7; TRBD2 aligns across 10 bases. The CDR3 loop spans 14 amino acids. Germline loops: CDR1 SGDLS, CDR2 YYNGEE. The V segment lost 3 bases and the J segment 6 bases; nucleotides outside the gene matches: 6. CDR3 amino acids: CASSASGTSVEQYF. Here the CDR3 DNA reads TGTGCCAGCAGCGCTTCCGGGACTAGCGTCGAGCAGTACTTC.

This chain connects TRBV6-5 to TRBJ2-7; possibly TRBD2 for D (5 bases). CDR3 size: 16 residues. Trimming removed 0 bases at V and 3 bases at J, with 15 bases between. CDR1 is MNHEY and CDR2 is SVGAGI in the germline V gene. The CDR3 DNA reads TGTGCCAGCAGTTACTCGGCCCCGGAGGCTAGCTACGAGCAGTACTTC. Its translation: CASSYSAPEASYEQYF.

The chain links TRBV5-6 to TRBJ2-1; 9 positions match TRBD1. After removal of 5 bases from V and 6 bases from J, the junction contained 9 bases not matched to a gene. Germline assignment: CDR1 SGHDT and CDR2 YYEEEE. The CDR3 is 15 amino acids. The CDR3 DNA reads as TGTGCCAGCAGTTACCGGGACAGGGCTTCCAATGAGCAGTTCTTC. It translates to CASSYRDRASNEQFF.